The present T cell receptor (beta chain) was sequenced within a study of T cells in Graves' hyperthyroidism and ophthalmopathy. It was RNA transcripts that yielded the amplified TCR beta CDR3 regions. HTBI primers drove first-round RT-PCR of the TCR CDR3. In TCRdb, the multiplex PCR reads were re-called with MiXCR into one record per CDR3 protein. The table shows roughly 500,000 distinct CDR3 sequences, with around 50% occurring only once. This CDR3 spans 17 amino acids. The V segment lost 2 bases and the J segment 0 bases; nucleotides outside the gene matches: 5. Per germline, CDR1 SGHTA and CDR2 FQGTGA.

This sequence was found in an adult woman with Graves' disease, either hyperthyroidism or ophthalmopathy (not recorded which). Sequenced material: peripheral blood or thyroid tissue (not recorded which). The genes are TRBV7-3 and TRBJ1-3; TRBD1 agrees at 9 bases. The CDR3 loop reads CASSLAGTGISGNTIYF. The CDR3, as DNA: TGTGCCAGCAGCTTAGCGGGGACAGGGATCTCTGGAAACACCATATATTTT. The full variable domain, its missing parts supplied by reference TRBV7-3 and TRBJ1-3, is GAGVSQTPSNKVTEKGKYVELRCDPISGHTALYWYRQSLGQGPEFLIYFQGTGAADDSGLPNDRFFAVRPEGSVSTLKIQRTERGDSAVYLCASSLAGTGISGNTIYFGEGSWLTVV.